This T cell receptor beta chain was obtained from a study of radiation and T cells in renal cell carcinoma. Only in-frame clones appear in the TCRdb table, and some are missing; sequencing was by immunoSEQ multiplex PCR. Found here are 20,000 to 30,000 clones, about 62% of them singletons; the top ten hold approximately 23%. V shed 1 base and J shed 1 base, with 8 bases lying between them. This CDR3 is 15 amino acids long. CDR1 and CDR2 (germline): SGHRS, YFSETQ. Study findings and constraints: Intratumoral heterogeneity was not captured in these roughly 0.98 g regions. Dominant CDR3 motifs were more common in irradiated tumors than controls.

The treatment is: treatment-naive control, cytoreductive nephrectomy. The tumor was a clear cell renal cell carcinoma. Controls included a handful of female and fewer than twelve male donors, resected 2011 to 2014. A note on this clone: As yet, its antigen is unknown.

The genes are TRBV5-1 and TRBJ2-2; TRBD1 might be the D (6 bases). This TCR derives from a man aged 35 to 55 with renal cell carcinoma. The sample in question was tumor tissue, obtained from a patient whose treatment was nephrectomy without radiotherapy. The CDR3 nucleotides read TGCGCCAGCAGCTTGAGGACAGAGAACACCGGGGAGCTGTTTTTT. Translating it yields CASSLRTENTGELFF.